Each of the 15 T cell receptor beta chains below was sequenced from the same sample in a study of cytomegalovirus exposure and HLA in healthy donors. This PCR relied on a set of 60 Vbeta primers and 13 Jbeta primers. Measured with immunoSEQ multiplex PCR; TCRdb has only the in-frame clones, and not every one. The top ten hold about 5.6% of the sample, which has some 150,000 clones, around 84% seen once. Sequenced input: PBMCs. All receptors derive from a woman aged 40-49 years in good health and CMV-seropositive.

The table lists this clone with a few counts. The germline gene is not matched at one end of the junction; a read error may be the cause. The CDR3 DNA sequence: TGCGCCAGCGGCTTGGAGACTAGCGGGAGCTCGTACCAAGAGACCCAGTACTTC. Protein sequence: CASGLETSGSSYQETQYF. V usage is TRBV5-1 and J usage is TRBJ2-5, with 12 bases identical to TRBD2. This CDR3 is built from 18 residues. Germline lookup yields CDR1 SGHRS and CDR2 YFSETQ.

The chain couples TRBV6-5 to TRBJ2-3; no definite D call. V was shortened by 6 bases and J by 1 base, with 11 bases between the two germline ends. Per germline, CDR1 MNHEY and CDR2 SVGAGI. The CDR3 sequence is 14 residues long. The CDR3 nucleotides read TGTGCCAGCAGCCCCGCGGCAGGCACAGATACGCAGTATTTT. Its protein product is CASSPAAGTDTQYF.

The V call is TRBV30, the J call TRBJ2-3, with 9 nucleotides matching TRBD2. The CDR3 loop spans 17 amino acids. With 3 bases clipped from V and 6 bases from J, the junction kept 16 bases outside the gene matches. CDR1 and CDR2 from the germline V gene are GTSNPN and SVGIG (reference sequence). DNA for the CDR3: TGTGCCTGGAGGCCTCTAGGGGCGGGAGGGCCTGCGGATACGCAGTATTTT. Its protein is CAWRPLGAGGPADTQYF.

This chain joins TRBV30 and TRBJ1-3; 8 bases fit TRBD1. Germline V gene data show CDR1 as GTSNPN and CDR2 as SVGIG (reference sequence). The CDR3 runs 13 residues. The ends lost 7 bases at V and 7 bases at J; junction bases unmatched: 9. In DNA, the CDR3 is TGTGCCTCGACAGGGGAAATATGGAACACCATATATTTT. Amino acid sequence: CASTGEIWNTIYF.

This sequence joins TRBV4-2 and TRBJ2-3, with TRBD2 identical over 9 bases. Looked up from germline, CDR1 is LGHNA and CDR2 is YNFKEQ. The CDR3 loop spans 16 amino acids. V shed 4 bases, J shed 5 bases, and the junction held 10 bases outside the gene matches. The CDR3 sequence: CASSPEAGGLGDTQYF. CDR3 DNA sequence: TGTGCCAGCAGCCCAGAGGCGGGAGGGCTGGGAGATACGCAGTATTTT.

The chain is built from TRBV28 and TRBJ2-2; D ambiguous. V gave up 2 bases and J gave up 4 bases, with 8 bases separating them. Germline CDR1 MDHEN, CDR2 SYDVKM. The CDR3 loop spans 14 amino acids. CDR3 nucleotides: TGTGCCAGCAGTTTAGGTCCGAGCACCGGGGAGCTGTTTTTT. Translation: CASSLGPSTGELFF. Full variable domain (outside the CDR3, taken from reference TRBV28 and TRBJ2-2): DVKVTQSSRYLVKRTGEKVFLECVQDMDHENMFWYRQDPGLGLRLIYFSYDVKMKEKGDIPEGYSVSREKKERFSLILESASTNQTSMYLCASSLGPSTGELFFGEGSRLTVL.

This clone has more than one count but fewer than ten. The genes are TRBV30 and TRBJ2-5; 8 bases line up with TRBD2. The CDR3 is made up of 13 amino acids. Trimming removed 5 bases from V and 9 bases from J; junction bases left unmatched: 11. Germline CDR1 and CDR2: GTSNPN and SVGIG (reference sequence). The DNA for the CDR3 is TGTGCCTGGGAACTAGCGGAGGGGGGCCCCCAGTACTTC. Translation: CAWELAEGGPQYF. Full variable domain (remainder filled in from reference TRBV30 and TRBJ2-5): SQTIHQWPATLVQPVGSPLSLECTVEGTSNPNLYWYRQAAGRGLQLLFYSVGIGQISSEVPQNLSASRPQDRQFILSSKKLLLSDSGFYLCAWELAEGGPQYFGPGTRLLVL.

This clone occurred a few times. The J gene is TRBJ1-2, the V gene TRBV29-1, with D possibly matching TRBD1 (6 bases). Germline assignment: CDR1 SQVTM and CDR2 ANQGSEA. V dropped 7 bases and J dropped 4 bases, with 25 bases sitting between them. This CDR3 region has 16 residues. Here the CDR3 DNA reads TGCAGCGCCCGGGGGGGCCTAGCCAAGAACGCCTATGGCTACACCTTC. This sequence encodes CSARGGLAKNAYGYTF.

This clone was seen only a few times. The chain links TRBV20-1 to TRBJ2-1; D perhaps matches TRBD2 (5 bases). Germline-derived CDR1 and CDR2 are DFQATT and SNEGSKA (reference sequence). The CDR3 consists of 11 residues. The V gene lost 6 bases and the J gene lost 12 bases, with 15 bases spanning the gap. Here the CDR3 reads CSALGEKGQFF. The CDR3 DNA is TGCAGTGCCCTTGGGGAGAAGGGGCAGTTCTTC.

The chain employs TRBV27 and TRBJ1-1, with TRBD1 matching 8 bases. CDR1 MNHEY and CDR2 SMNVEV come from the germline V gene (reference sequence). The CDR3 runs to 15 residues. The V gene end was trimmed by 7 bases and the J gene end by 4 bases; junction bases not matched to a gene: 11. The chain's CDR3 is CASTRQGTRGTEAFF. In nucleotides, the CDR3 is TGTGCCAGCACTCGACAGGGGACTCGGGGCACTGAAGCTTTCTTT.

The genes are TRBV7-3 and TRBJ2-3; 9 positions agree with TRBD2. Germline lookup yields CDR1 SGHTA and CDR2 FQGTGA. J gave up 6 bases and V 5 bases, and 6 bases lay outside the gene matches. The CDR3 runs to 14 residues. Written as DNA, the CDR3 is TGTGCCAGCAGCCCTAGCGGGAAAATTGATACGCAGTATTTT. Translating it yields CASSPSGKIDTQYF.

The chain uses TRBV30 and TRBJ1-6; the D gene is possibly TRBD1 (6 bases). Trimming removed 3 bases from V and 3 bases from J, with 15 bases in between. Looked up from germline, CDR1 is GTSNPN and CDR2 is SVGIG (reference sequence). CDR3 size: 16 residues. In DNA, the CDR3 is TGTGCCTGGAGCAGCGGGGGGGCTCTCTATAATTCACCCCTCCACTTT. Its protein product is CAWSSGGALYNSPLHF.

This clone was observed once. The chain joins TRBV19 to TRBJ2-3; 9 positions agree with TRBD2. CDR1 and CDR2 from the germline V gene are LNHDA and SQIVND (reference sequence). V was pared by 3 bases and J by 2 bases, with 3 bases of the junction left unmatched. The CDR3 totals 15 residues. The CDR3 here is CASSIASGNTDTQYF. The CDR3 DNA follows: TGTGCCAGTAGTATCGCTAGCGGGAACACAGATACGCAGTATTTT. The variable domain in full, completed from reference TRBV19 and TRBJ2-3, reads DGGITQSPKYLFRKEGQNVTLSCEQNLNHDAMYWYRQDPGQGLRLIYYSQIVNDFQKGDIAEGYSVSREKKESFPLTVTSAQKNPTAFYLCASSIASGNTDTQYFGPGTRLTVL.

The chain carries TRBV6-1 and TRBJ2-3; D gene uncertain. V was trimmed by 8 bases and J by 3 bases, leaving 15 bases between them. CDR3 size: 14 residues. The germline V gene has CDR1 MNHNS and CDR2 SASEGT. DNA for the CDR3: TGTGCCAGCCGAGAGGAGCGAGAGACAGATACGCAGTATTTT. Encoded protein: CASREERETDTQYF.

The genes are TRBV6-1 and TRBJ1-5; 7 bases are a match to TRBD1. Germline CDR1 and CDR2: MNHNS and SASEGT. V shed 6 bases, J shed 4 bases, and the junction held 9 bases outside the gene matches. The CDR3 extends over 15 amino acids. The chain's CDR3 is CASSPLDRVNQPQHF. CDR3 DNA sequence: TGTGCCAGCAGCCCCCTAGACAGGGTGAATCAGCCCCAGCATTTT.